The present T cell receptor beta chain was sequenced within a study of a mutant IDH1 vaccine in newly diagnosed glioma. The CDR3 extends over 14 amino acids. V was pared by 4 bases and J by 0 bases, with 9 bases between. Germline-derived CDR1 and CDR2 are SQVTM and ANQGSEA. In the case of this clone: Antigen specificity is unknown.

Time point denoted: week 5, during vaccination. The vaccine gave 300 ug of a 20-mer mutant IDH1 peptide subcutaneously per dose. Clones were read by immunoSEQ multiplex PCR, and TCRdb kept only the in-frame ones, dropping some. The top ten hold 5% to 6.5% of the sample, which has 9,500 to 14,000 clones, roughly 84% seen once. Sample: PBMCs, taken from a glioma patient whose treatment included an IDH1 peptide vaccine. V gene TRBV29-1 combines with J gene TRBJ1-4; D gene unclear. This receptor was obtained from a woman in her forties with glioma. Some clones in this sample may be carry-over from other donors' samples. The CDR3 DNA sequence: TGCAGCGTTGCATGGACCGCAACTAATGAAAAACTGTTTTTT. Protein sequence: CSVAWTATNEKLFF.